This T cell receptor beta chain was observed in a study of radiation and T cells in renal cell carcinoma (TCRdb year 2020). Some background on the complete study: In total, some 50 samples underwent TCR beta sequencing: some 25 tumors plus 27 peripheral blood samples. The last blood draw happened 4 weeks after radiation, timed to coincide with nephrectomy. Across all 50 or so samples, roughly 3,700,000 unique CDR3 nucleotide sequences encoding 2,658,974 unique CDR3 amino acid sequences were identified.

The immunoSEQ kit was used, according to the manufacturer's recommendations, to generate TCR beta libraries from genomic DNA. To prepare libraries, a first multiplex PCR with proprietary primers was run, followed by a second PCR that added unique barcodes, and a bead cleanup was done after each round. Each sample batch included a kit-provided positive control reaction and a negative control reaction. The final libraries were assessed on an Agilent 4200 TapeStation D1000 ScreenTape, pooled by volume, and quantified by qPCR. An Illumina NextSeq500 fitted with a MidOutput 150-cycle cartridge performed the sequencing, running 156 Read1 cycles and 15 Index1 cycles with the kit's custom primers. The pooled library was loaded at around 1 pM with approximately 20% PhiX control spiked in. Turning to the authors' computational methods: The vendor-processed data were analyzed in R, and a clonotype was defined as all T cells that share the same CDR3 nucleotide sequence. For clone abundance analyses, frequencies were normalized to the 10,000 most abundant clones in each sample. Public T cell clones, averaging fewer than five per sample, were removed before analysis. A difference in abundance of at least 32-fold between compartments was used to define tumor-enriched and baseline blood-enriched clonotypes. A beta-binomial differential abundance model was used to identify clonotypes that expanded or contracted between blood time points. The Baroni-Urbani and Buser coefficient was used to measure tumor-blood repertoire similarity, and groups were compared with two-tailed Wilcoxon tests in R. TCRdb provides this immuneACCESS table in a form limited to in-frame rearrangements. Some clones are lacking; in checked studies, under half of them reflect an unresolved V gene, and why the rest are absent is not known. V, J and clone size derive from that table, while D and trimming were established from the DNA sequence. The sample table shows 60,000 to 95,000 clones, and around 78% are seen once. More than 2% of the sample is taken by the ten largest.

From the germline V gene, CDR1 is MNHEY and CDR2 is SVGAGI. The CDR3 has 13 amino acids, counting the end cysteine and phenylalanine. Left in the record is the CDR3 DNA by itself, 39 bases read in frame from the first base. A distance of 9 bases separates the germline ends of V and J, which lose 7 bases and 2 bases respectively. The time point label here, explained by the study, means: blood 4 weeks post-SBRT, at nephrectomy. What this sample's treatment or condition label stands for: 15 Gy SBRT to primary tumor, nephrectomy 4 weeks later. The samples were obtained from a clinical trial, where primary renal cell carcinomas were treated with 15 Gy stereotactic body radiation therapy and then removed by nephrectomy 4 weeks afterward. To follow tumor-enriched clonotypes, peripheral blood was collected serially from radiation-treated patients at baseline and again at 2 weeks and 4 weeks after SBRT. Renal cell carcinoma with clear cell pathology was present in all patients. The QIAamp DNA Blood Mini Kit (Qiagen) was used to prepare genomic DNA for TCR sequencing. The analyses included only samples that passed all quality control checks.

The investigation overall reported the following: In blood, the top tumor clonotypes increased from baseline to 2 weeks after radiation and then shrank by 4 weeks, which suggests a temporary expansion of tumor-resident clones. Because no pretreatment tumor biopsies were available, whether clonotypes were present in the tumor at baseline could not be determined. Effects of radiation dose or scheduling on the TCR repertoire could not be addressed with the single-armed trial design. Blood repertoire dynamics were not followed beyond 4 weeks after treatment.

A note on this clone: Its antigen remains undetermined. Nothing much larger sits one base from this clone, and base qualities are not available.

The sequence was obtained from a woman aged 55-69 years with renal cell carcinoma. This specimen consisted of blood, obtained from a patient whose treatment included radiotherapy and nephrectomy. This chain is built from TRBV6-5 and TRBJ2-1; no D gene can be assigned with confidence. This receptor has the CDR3 CASKGRTYNEQFF. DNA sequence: TGTGCCAGCAAAGGGCGGACCTACAATGAGCAGTTCTTC.